The T cell receptor beta chain under discussion was sequenced for a study of blood T cell repertoires in COVID-19 (dated by TCRdb to 2018 to 2021). Context from the whole study: The collaborator samples originated in the United States, Italy and Spain and spanned the acute and convalescent phases of COVID-19. Where available, HLA class I and class II types were obtained from metadata supplied by the sample provider rather than from assay-based typing. Samples came from the ongoing ImmuneRACE study (first 160 participants) plus 1,254 subjects from 6 global collaborators. The dataset comprised deeply sampled blood TCRbeta repertoires from subjects exposed to, actively infected with, or recovered from COVID-19. The prospective study material was composed of cDNA or gDNA derived from T cells, B-cell-depleted T cells, or PBMCs. The repertoires were released in a freely available public database meant as a resource for research on the immune response to SARS-CoV-2. The sample metadata nearly always contained a de-identified subject ID, COVID-19 status, age in years and sex.

The immunoSEQ Assay, a bias-controlled multiplex PCR, was used to amplify TCRbeta CDR3 regions from genomic DNA. In the source study's methods: The number of nucleated cells in each sample was estimated from the amplification of reference gene primers within the assay. Sequence reads were collapsed and filtered to measure the absolute abundance of every unique TCRbeta CDR3 rearrangement. For each sample, productive Simpson clonality was calculated as the square root of Simpson's diversity index over productive rearrangements. As stored in TCRdb, this immuneACCESS dataset retains in-frame rearrangements with V and J assigned. A fraction of the clones does not appear; measured against another copy, unresolved V genes explain less than half of the discrepancy, and the remainder lacks a known reason. V, J and clone size are taken as reported in that table, and D and trimming were inferred from the DNA itself. The sample has around 40,000 clones on record, about 90% of them singletons. The biggest ten clones account for approximately 12% of the sample.

The CDR3 has 17 amino acids, counting the end cysteine and phenylalanine. Only the CDR3 region is kept as DNA, spanning 51 bases read in frame from base 1. V is cut by 4 bases and J by 0 bases, and the space between the germline ends is 20 bases. Sequences SQVTM (CDR1) and ANQGSEA (CDR2) are obtained from the germline V gene. A remark on this clone: Its binding antigen is unknown. No much larger clone is present one base from it, and per-base qualities are unavailable.

General study outcomes and caveats: The amount of clinical and demographic metadata varied by source and participant and was provided uncurated.

Whole blood was collected in K2EDTA tubes by collaborating institutions according to the institutions' own protocols. Collaborator samples were shipped for TCRbeta analysis as frozen whole blood, isolated PBMCs, or DNA extracted from either sample type. The clonotype was recovered from a human donor in a cohort sampled during active COVID-19. Recombination connected TRBV29-1 to TRBJ2-3, with the D gene not confidently named. The sequenced sample consisted of peripheral blood. The DNA is TGCAGCGTTGGTAAGAGAGGCGCTTTTTATAGCACAGATACGCAGTATTTT. This encodes CSVGKRGAFYSTDTQYF.